This is a list of T cell receptor beta chains from one sample in a study of blood T cell repertoires in COVID-19. TCRdb's table, derived via immunoSEQ multiplex PCR, lists solely in-frame clones and lacks some. The sample consists of some 200,000 clones, almost 85% of them appearing once. What was sequenced was peripheral blood. These receptor sequences come from a woman between 65 and 79 years old with COVID-19, enrolled during active disease. Each CDR3 is given with its conserved first and last residue. D genes are given only for firm matches. Clone size is stated in some rows and not others, as once, few, many or a class when expanded.

d_gene | j_gene | abundance | v_gene | CDR3nt | CDR3aa
- | TRBJ2-7 | - | TRBV7-2 | TGTGCCAGCACCAAATATGCGTCAGGGATCTACGAGCAGTACTTC | CASTKYASGIYEQYF
TRBD1 | TRBJ1-6 | - | TRBV3-1/TRBV3-2 | TGTGCCAGCAGCCCGGGACAGGGCAGTTCACCCCTCCACTTT | CASSPGQGSSPLHF
TRBD1 | TRBJ2-5 | - | TRBV5-1 | TGCGCCAGCAGCTTGGCTCCGGGACAGGGCCAAGAGACCCAGTACTTC | CASSLAPGQGQETQYF
TRBD1 | TRBJ2-5 | - | TRBV7-9 | TGTGCCAGCAGCCCCCGGGGACAGAACCAAGAGACCCAGTACTTC | CASSPRGQNQETQYF
- | TRBJ2-7 | - | TRBV10-3 | TGTGCCATCAATGAAGCGGGTTCCTACGAGCAGTACTTC | CAINEAGSYEQYF
TRBD2 | TRBJ2-1 | - | TRBV5-4 | TGTGCCAGCAGCTCCCCGGGGGGTTCCTACAATGAGCAGTTCTTC | CASSSPGGSYNEQFF
TRBD2 | TRBJ2-3 | once | TRBV7-2 | TGTGCCAGCAGCTTAGCCCTTAGCGGGGCAGTCACAGATACGCAGTATTTT | CASSLALSGAVTDTQYF
- | TRBJ1-3 | - | TRBV7-8 | TGTGCCAGCAGCTTACTTTCAGGCTCTGGAAACACCATATATTTT | CASSLLSGSGNTIYF
- | TRBJ2-7 | - | TRBV6-2/TRBV6-3 | TGTGCCAGCAGTGGATTACGGGACTCCTACGAGCAGTACTTC | CASSGLRDSYEQYF
- | TRBJ2-1 | - | TRBV6-2/TRBV6-3 | TGTGCCAGCAGTTACGCGGGCAGGGGATACAATGAGCAGTTCTTC | CASSYAGRGYNEQFF
TRBD2 | TRBJ2-1 | few | TRBV5-1 | TGCGCCAGCAGCTCCCTTGGTGGCGGGAGTATGTATGAGCAGTTCTTC | CASSSLGGGSMYEQFF
- | TRBJ1-1 | - | TRBV5-1 | TGCGCCAGCAGCCCCTTAATCACGGGGAACACTGAAGCTTTCTTT | CASSPLITGNTEAFF
TRBD1 | TRBJ2-5 | - | TRBV4-3 | TGCGCCAGCAGCCAAGCTTACCGAGACAGGGCACGCACTCCCTGGAGGACCCAGTACTTC | CASSQAYRDRARTPWRTQYF
- | TRBJ2-5 | - | TRBV5-1 | TGCGCCAGCAGCTTGAGTCAGGTGGAGACCCAGTACTTC | CASSLSQVETQYF
- | TRBJ1-1 | - | TRBV15 | TGTGCCACCAGCAGCCACAGGGAAGGGACTGAAGCTTTCTTT | CATSSHREGTEAFF
- | TRBJ2-1 | - | TRBV7-2 | TGTGCCAGCAGCTTAGCGGCTAGTAACTACAATGAGCAGTTCTTC | CASSLAASNYNEQFF
- | TRBJ1-2 | - | TRBV9 | TGTGCCAGCAGCGTAGCCGTGGGCAGGGGCCTTGGCTACACCTTC | CASSVAVGRGLGYTF
- | TRBJ2-2 | - | TRBV12-5 | TGTGCTAGTGGTCCTCGACAGGTGTCCGGGGAGCTGTTTTTT | CASGPRQVSGELFF
TRBD1 | TRBJ1-3 | - | TRBV4-1 | TGCGCCAGCAGCCAAGATTGGGTTGGGACAGTAGTAGGAAACACCATATATTTT | CASSQDWVGTVVGNTIYF
- | TRBJ2-5 | - | TRBV11-2 | TGTGCCAGCAGCTTAGATGTGGCCAGGGTAGAGACCCAGTACTTC | CASSLDVARVETQYF
- | TRBJ2-7 | - | TRBV18 | TGTGCCAGCTCACCGCAGACCTACGAGCAGTACTTC | CASSPQTYEQYF
TRBD1 | TRBJ2-1 | - | TRBV11-2 | TGTGCCAGCGCCCAGGGGGTAGCGTACAATGAGCAGTTCTTC | CASAQGVAYNEQFF
TRBD1 | TRBJ1-2 | - | TRBV6-5 | TGTGCCAGCAGCACCAAGGGACAGGGTTATTCTGGCTACACCTTC | CASSTKGQGYSGYTF
TRBD1 | TRBJ1-1 | few | TRBV3-1/TRBV3-2 | TGTGCCAGCAACCGAGGGACAGGGAACACTGAAGCTTTCTTT | CASNRGTGNTEAFF
TRBD2 | TRBJ2-7 | once | TRBV3-1/TRBV3-2 | TGTGCCAGCAGCCGGACTAGCGGGGGGACCTACGAGCAGTACTTC | CASSRTSGGTYEQYF
TRBD1 | TRBJ1-6 | once | TRBV11-3 | TGTGCCAGCAGCTCAGAGGGACAGGGCGGCTATAATTCACCCCTCCACTTT | CASSSEGQGGYNSPLHF
- | TRBJ1-2 | - | TRBV6-2/TRBV6-3 | TGTGCCAGCAGTTACGGGCGAAACAGGGAAAGGTATGGCTACACCTTC | CASSYGRNRERYGYTF
- | TRBJ1-3 | - | TRBV15 | TGTGCCACCAGCACCCAACAGGGTCGGCACACCATATATTTT | CATSTQQGRHTIYF
- | TRBJ1-2 | - | TRBV25-1 | TGTGCCAGCAGTGAACAGGGGCCCGGACCTTTGGGCTACACCTTC | CASSEQGPGPLGYTF
- | TRBJ1-4 | - | TRBV7-2 | TGTGCCAGCAGCCGGACGCGGAGGGCTGATGAAAAACTGTTTTTT | CASSRTRRADEKLFF
TRBD2 | TRBJ2-7 | - | TRBV7-2 | TGTGCCAGCAGCTTATTTGGCGGGGGGGCAAAGTACGAGCAGTACTTC | CASSLFGGGAKYEQYF
TRBD1 | TRBJ1-6 | - | TRBV9 | TGTGCCAGCAGCGTCCTCTCCAGGGGGTATTCACCCCTCCACTTT | CASSVLSRGYSPLHF
- | TRBJ1-2 | - | TRBV2 | TGTGCCAGCAGATACCCCGGACAGACTTTGTATGGCTACACCTTC | CASRYPGQTLYGYTF
TRBD1 | TRBJ2-3 | - | TRBV19 | TGTGCCAGTAGTACCCACAGGGGGCGAGGAACTAGCGACAGAGCCAACAGAGATACGCAGTATTTT | CASSTHRGRGTSDRANRDTQYF
TRBD2 | TRBJ2-7 | once | TRBV29-1 | TGCAGCGTTGAAACTAGCGTCTACGAGCAGTACTTC | CSVETSVYEQYF
- | TRBJ1-2 | - | TRBV24-1 | TGTGCCACCAGTGATATACAGGGTAATGGCTACACCTTC | CATSDIQGNGYTF
TRBD2 | TRBJ2-3 | - | TRBV5-1 | TGCGCCAGCAGCTTACCTCTAGCGGGAGGGCAGACGGATACGCAGTATTTT | CASSLPLAGGQTDTQYF
TRBD1 | TRBJ1-5 | - | TRBV6-1 | TGTGCCAGCAGTGAAAGTAACAGGGGAACTCAGCCCCAGCATTTT | CASSESNRGTQPQHF
TRBD1 | TRBJ2-1 | - | TRBV6-5 | TGTGCCAGCAGACCGGGACAGGGGTCCTACAATGAGCAGTTCTTC | CASRPGQGSYNEQFF
TRBD2 | TRBJ2-3 | - | TRBV5-4 | TGTGCCAGCAGCAAGACTAGCGGGGGATCCACAGATACGCAGTATTTT | CASSKTSGGSTDTQYF
TRBD2 | TRBJ2-1 | - | TRBV27 | TGTGCCAGCAGTCTTAGCGGGAGTCCCTACAATGAGCAGTTCTTC | CASSLSGSPYNEQFF
TRBD1 | TRBJ1-2 | many | TRBV25-1 | TGTGCCAGCAGTTGGACAGGGGGCATTGGTGGCTACACCTTC | CASSWTGGIGGYTF
TRBD1 | TRBJ2-1 | few | TRBV18 | TGTGCCAGCTCACCCCAGGACAGGGCATACAATGAGCAGTTCTTC | CASSPQDRAYNEQFF
TRBD2 | TRBJ2-3 | - | TRBV4-2 | TGTGCCAGCAGCCAAGCCGGGACTAGCAGGAGCACAGATACGCAGTATTTT | CASSQAGTSRSTDTQYF
TRBD2 | TRBJ2-5 | - | TRBV27 | TGTGCCAGCAGTACACTCTCGGCACTAGCGGGGGGCCTTGAGACCCAGTACTTC | CASSTLSALAGGLETQYF
TRBD1 | TRBJ1-5 | - | TRBV18 | TGTGCCAGCTCACCCCGGGACAGGCCTAATCAGCCCCAGCATTTT | CASSPRDRPNQPQHF
- | TRBJ1-1 | - | TRBV5-6 | TGTGCCAGCAGCTTGGTTGGGACACCGAACACTGAAGCTTTCTTT | CASSLVGTPNTEAFF
- | TRBJ1-4 | - | TRBV7-2 | TGTGCCAGCAGCTTCTCCTATCAGGGGTCCCTTCGGGAAAAACTGTTTTTT | CASSFSYQGSLREKLFF
TRBD1 | TRBJ1-1 | - | TRBV27 | TGTGCCAGCAGTCCCCGACAGGGGAGCCTCACTGAAGCTTTCTTT | CASSPRQGSLTEAFF
TRBD1 | TRBJ1-1 | - | TRBV7-2 | TGTGCCAGCAGCTCTTACGCGGGACAGGGGCGAGCTTTCTTT | CASSSYAGQGRAFF
- | TRBJ1-2 | - | TRBV9 | TGTGCCAGCAGCTTATCAGGGGCCCTCGACTATGGCTACACCTTC | CASSLSGALDYGYTF
- | TRBJ2-7 | - | TRBV7-8 | TGTGCCAGCCGCTTTTCGGGACTCCCGACCTACGAGCAGTACTTC | CASRFSGLPTYEQYF
TRBD1 | TRBJ1-6 | once | TRBV9 | TGTGCCAGCAGCGTAGCCATTGGGACAGGGATTCACCCCCTCCACTTT | CASSVAIGTGIHPLHF
- | TRBJ1-2 | - | TRBV21-1 | TGTGCCAGCAGCCCAACACAGGAACAGGGGGTCGACTATGGCTACACCTTC | CASSPTQEQGVDYGYTF
TRBD1 | TRBJ1-6 | - | TRBV5-8 | TGTGCCAGCAGCTCAGGGACAGGGGATTCACCCCTCCACTTT | CASSSGTGDSPLHF
TRBD2 | TRBJ2-1 | - | TRBV9 | TGTGCCAGCAGCGAAAAAAGCGGGGGGAGGGTTGATGAGCAGTTCTTC | CASSEKSGGRVDEQFF
- | TRBJ1-1 | few | TRBV5-6 | TGTGCCAGCAGCTTGACGGTGAACACTGAAGCTTTCTTT | CASSLTVNTEAFF
- | TRBJ1-1 | - | TRBV27 | TGTGCCAGCAGTCCCCCCCAGGGGAGGGGAACTGAAGCTTTCTTT | CASSPPQGRGTEAFF
TRBD2 | TRBJ2-2 | once | TRBV29-1 | TGCAGCGTCGCTCCTAGCGGGGGGCAGGGCGGGGAGCTGTTTTTT | CSVAPSGGQGGELFF